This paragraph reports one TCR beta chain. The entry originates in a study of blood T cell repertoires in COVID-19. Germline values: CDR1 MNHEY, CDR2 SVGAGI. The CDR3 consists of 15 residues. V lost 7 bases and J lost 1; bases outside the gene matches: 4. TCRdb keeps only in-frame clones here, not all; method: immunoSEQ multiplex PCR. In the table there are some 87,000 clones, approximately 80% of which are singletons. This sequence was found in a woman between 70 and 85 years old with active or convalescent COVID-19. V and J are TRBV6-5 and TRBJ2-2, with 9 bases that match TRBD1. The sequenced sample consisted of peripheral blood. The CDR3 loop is CASTSTGGNTGELFF. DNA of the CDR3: TGTGCCAGCACCTCGACAGGGGGGAACACCGGGGAGCTGTTTTTT.